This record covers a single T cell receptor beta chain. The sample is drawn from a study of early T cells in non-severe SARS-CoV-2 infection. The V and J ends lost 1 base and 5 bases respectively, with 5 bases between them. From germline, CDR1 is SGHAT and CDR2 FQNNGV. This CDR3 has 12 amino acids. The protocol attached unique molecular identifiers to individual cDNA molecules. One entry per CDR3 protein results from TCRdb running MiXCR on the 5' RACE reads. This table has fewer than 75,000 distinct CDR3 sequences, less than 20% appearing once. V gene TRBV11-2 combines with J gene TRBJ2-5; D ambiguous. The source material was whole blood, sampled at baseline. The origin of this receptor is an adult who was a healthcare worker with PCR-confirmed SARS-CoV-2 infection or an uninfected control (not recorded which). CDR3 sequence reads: CASSLGLETQYF. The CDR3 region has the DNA TGTGCCAGCAGCTTAGGGTTGGAGACCCAGTACTTC.